A single sample gave rise to the 8 T cell receptor beta chains below, sequenced in a study of shared clonotypes between healthy human individuals. TCRdb's table, derived via immunoSEQ multiplex PCR, lists solely in-frame clones and lacks some. Among fewer than 650,000 clones listed, 76% were seen once. The sequenced sample consisted of PBMCs. The receptors shown here come from a middle-aged woman in good health. Some clones in this sample may be carry-over from other donors' samples.

V usage is TRBV7-3 and J usage is TRBJ2-7; the D is unclear. The CDR3 covers 14 residues. V gave up 2 bases and J gave up 3 bases, with 11 bases separating them. Germline CDR1 SGHTA, CDR2 FQGTGA. CDR3 nucleotide sequence: TGTGCCAGCAGCTTAGGCGCCAGGAGCTACGAGCAGTACTTC. Translation gives CASSLGARSYEQYF.

The chain joins TRBV6-5 to TRBJ2-7; TRBD2 matches 14 bases. Trimming took 2 bases from V and 4 from J; bases not matched to a gene: 4. The CDR3 extends over 16 amino acids. The germline CDR1 and CDR2 sequences are MNHEY and SVGAGI. The CDR3 region has the DNA TGTGCCAGCAGTTACGGACTAGCGGGAGGACGGTACGAGCAGTACTTC. Translated: CASSYGLAGGRYEQYF.

The chain is built from TRBV5-1 and TRBJ2-3; 7 positions agree with TRBD1. Per the germline V gene, CDR1 is SGHRS and CDR2 is YFSETQ. Trimming took 4 bases from V and 0 from J; bases not matched to a gene: 8. CDR3 length: 16 residues. CDR3 nucleotides: TGCGCCAGCAGCCCAGGGACAGCCTTTAGCACAGATACGCAGTATTTT. Its translation is CASSPGTAFSTDTQYF.

This clone was counted many times. Other DNA sequences in this sample translate to the same CDR3. V usage is TRBV7-9 and J usage is TRBJ2-5; unclear D gene. CDR1 is SEHNR, CDR2 FQNEAQ, per germline (reference sequence). The CDR3 totals 13 residues. Trimming cost V 3 bases and J 5 bases, with 10 bases left between them. CDR3 in amino acids: CASSLGLLETQYF. The CDR3 DNA reads TGTGCCAGCAGCTTGGGATTGCTGGAGACCCAGTACTTC. Together with reference TRBV7-9 and TRBJ2-5, the CDR3 gives the full variable domain: DTGVSQNPRHKITKRGQNVTFRCDPISEHNRLYWYRQTLGQGPEFLTYFQNEAQLEKSRLLSDRFSAERPKGSFSTLEIQRTEQGDSAMYLCASSLGLLETQYFGPGTRLLVL.

J is TRBJ2-7 and V is TRBV6-1; 8 bases fit TRBD2. After removal of 4 bases from V and 0 bases from J, the junction contained 8 bases not matched to a gene. Germline V gene data show CDR1 as MNHNS and CDR2 as SASEGT. CDR3 length: 16 residues. DNA for the CDR3: TGTGCCAGCAGTGTATGGCGGGAGGTTCCCTCCTACGAGCAGTACTTC. Translated: CASSVWREVPSYEQYF.

With respect to this clone: A far bigger clonotype differs at one base, so this is likely a read error. The V call is TRBV7-2, the J call TRBJ2-2, with 15 bases fitting TRBD2. The CDR3 spans 17 residues. Germline V gene sequence: CDR1 SGHTA, CDR2 FQGNSA. After removal of 4 bases from V and 5 bases from J, the junction contained 5 bases not matched to a gene. CDR3 coding DNA: TGTGCCAGCAGCTCGGGACTAGCGGGAGGATCGACCGGGGAGCTGTTTTTT. Translation gives CASSSGLAGGSTGELFF.

V is TRBV28 and J is TRBJ2-1, with 7 bases identical to TRBD2. The V segment lost 3 bases and the J segment 2 bases; nucleotides outside the gene matches: 10. The CDR3 extends over 17 amino acids. The germline gives CDR1 MDHEN, CDR2 SYDVKM. The CDR3 DNA sequence: TGTGCCAGCAGTTTGGTCGGGACTATGCTTACCTACAATGAGCAGTTCTTC. This codes for CASSLVGTMLTYNEQFF.

The CDR3 reads CASTARTGIDSYEQYF. The CDR3 DNA reads TGTGCCAGCACCGCTAGGACAGGGATAGACTCCTACGAGCAGTACTTC. The V gene is TRBV28, the J gene TRBJ2-7; 8 bases are a match to TRBD1. V lost 7 bases and J lost 0; bases outside the gene matches: 11. Looked up from germline, CDR1 is MDHEN and CDR2 is SYDVKM. The CDR3 length is 16 residues.